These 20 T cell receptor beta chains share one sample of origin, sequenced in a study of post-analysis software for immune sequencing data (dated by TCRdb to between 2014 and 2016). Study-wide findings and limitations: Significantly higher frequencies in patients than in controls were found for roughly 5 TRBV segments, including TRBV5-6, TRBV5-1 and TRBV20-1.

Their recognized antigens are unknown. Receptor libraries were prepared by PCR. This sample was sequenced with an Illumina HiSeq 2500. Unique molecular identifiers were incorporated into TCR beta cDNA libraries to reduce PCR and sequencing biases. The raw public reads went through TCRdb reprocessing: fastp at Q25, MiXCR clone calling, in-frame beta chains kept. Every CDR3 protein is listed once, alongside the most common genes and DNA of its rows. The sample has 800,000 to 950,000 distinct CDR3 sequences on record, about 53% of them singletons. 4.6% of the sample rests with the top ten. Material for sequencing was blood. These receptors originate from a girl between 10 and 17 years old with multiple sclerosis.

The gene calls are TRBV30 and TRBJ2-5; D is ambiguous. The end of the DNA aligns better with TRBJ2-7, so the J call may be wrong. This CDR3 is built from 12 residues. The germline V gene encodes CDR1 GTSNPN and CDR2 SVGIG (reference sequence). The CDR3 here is CAWSPSFYEQYF. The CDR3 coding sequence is TGTGCCTGGAGCCCTTCTTTCTACGAGCAGTACTTC.

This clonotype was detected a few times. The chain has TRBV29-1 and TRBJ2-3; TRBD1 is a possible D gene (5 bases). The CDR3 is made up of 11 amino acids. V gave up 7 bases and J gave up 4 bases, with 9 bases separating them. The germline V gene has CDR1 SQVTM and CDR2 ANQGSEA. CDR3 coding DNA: TGCAGCGCAGGGTTTTCAGATACGCAGTATTTT. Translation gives CSAGFSDTQYF.

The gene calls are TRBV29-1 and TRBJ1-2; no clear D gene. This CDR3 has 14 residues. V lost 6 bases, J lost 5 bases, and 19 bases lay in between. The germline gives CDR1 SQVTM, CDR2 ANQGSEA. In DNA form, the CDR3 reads TGCAGCGTGCGTTTGGCAGGAGATTGTTATGGCTACACCTTC. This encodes CSVRLAGDCYGYTF.

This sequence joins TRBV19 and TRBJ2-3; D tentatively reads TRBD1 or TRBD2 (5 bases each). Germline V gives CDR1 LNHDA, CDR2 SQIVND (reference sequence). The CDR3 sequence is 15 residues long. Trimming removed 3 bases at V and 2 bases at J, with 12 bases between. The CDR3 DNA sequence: TGTGCCAGTAGTATGAGAGAGGGGCTCACAGATACGCAGTATTTT. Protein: CASSMREGLTDTQYF.

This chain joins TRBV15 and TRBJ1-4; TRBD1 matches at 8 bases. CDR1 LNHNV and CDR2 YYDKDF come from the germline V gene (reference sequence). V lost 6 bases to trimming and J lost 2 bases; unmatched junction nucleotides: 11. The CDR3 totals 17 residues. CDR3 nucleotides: TGTGCCACCAGTAACACTCCTCGACAGGGGACTAATGAAAAACTGTTTTTT. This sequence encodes CATSNTPRQGTNEKLFF.

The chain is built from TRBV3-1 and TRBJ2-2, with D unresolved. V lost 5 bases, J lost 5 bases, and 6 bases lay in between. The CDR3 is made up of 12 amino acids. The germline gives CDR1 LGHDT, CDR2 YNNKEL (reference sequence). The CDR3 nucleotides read TGTGCCAGCAGCTACTCGACCGGGGAGCTGTTTTTT. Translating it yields CASSYSTGELFF.

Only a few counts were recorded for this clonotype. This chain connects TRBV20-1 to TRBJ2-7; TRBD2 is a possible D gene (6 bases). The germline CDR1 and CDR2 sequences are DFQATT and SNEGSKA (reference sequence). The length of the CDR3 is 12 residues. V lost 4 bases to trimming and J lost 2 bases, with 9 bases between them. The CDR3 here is CSAMRDTYEQYF. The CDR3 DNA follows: TGCAGTGCTATGCGGGATACCTACGAGCAGTACTTC.

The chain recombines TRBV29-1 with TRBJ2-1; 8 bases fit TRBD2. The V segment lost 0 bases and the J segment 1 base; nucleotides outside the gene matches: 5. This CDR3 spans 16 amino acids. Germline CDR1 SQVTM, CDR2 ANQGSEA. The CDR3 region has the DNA TGCAGCGTTGAAGACCCCTTAGCGGGGTCCTACAATGAGCAGTTCTTC. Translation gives CSVEDPLAGSYNEQFF.

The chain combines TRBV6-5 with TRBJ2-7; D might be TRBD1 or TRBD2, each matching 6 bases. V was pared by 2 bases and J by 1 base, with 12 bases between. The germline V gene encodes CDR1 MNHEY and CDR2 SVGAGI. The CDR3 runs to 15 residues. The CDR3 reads CASSYRRDKSYEQYF. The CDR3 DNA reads TGTGCCAGCAGTTACAGGCGGGACAAGTCCTACGAGCAGTACTTC.

The DNA for the CDR3 is TGCAGTGCTCGACATTGGCTGGATGGCTACACCTTC. Translation: CSARHWLDGYTF. The chain couples TRBV20-1 to TRBJ1-2; D not resolved. This CDR3 is 12 amino acids long. V was clipped by 5 bases and J by 6 bases, with 13 bases between them. Germline V gene sequence: CDR1 DFQATT, CDR2 SNEGSKA (reference sequence).

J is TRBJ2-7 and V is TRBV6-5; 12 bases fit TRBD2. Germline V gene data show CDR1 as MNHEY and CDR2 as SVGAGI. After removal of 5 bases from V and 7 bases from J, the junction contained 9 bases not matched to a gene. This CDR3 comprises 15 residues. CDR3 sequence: CASSLLAGGGNEQYF. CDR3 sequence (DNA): TGTGCCAGCAGTCTCCTAGCGGGAGGGGGAAATGAGCAGTACTTC.

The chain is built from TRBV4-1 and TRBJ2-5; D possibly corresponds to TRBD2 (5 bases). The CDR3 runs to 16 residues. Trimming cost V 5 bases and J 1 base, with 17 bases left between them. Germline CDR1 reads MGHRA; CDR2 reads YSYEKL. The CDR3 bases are TGCGCCAGCAGCGGAAGAACGGGGTCCCCCCAAGAGACCCAGTACTTC. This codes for CASSGRTGSPQETQYF.

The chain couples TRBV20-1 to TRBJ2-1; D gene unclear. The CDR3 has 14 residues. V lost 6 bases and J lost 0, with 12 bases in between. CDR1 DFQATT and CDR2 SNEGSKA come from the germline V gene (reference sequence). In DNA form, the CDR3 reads TGCAGTGCCCTAACACCGAGCTCCTACAATGAGCAGTTCTTC. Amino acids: CSALTPSSYNEQFF.

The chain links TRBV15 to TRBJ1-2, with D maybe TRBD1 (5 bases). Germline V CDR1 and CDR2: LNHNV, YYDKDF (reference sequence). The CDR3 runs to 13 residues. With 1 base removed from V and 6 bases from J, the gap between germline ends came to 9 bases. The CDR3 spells CATSRGGFNGYTF. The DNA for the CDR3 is TGTGCCACCAGCAGAGGGGGGTTCAATGGCTACACCTTC.

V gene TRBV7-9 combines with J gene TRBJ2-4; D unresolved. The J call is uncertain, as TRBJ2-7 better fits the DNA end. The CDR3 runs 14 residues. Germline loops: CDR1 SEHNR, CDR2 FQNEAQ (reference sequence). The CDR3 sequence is CASSPTQTGHEQYF. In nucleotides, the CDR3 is TGTGCCAGCAGCCCGACCCAGACCGGACACGAGCAGTACTTC.

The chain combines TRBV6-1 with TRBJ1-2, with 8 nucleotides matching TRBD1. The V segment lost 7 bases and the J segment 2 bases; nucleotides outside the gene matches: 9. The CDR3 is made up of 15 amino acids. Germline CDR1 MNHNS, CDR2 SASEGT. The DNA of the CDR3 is TGTGCCAGCATGGAGAGGACAGGGAGGAACTATGGCTACACCTTC. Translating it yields CASMERTGRNYGYTF.

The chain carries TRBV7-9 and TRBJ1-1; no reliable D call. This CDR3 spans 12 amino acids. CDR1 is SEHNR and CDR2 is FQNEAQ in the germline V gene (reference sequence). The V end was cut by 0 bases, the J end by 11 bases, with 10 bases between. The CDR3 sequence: CASSLAGNRAFF. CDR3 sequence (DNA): TGTGCCAGCAGCTTAGCAGGGAATCGGGCTTTCTTT.

The CDR3 loop reads CASSLSQREGEQFF. The CDR3 DNA follows: TGTGCCAGCAGTTTATCCCAGCGGGAGGGTGAGCAGTTCTTC. The chain uses TRBV12-3 or TRBV12-4 and TRBJ2-1; 10 bases are shared with TRBD2. The V and J ends lost 2 bases and 9 bases, in that order; junction bases with no gene match: 4. The CDR3 length is 14 residues.

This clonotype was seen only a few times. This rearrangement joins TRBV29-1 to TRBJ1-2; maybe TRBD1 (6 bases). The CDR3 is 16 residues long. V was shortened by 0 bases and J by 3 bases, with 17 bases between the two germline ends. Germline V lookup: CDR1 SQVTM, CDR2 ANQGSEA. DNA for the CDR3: TGCAGCGTTGAAGAGTGGGCAGGGGCGACCTACTATGGCTACACCTTC. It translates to CSVEEWAGATYYGYTF.

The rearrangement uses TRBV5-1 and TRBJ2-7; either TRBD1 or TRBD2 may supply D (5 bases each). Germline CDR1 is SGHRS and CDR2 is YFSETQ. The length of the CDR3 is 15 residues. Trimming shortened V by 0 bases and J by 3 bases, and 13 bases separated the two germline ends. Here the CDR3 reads CASSLGTGRIYEQYF. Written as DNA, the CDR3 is TGCGCCAGCAGCTTGGGGACGGGACGGATCTACGAGCAGTACTTC.